This TCR beta chain is from a study of cytomegalovirus exposure and HLA in healthy donors (dated by TCRdb to about 2017). Regarding the complete study: According to a later analysis, the 100 to 150 validation repertoires were produced on the same platform as the 666 repertoires of the first cohort. The study was designed to test whether signatures of past pathogen exposure could be identified by cataloging public T cell receptors. In addition to the first cohort of 500 to 850 subjects, a separate validation cohort of under 150 different subjects was used. To predict cytomegalovirus infection status, the study combined high-throughput TCR immunosequencing, statistical association of individual TCRs with disease status, and machine learning.

Libraries came from the immunoSEQ multiplex PCR assay. As for the authors' bioinformatics: To diagnose cytomegalovirus status from the catalog of TCR beta chain sequences, a statistical classification framework was built. TCRdb provides this immuneACCESS table in a form limited to in-frame rearrangements. Some clones are lacking; in checked studies, under half of them reflect an unresolved V gene, and why the rest are absent is not known. D and trimming come from the DNA, and the V and J calls and clone size come from that table. The sample table lists 200,000 or so clones, 84% of them with a count of one. The top ten clones comprise roughly 13% of the sample. A word on this clone: The antigen it recognizes is unknown. Base qualities are not at hand, and no much larger clone is one base apart.

What the work shows at the level of the full study, not this receptor alone: In a later analysis, TCRs clustered in the first cohort were found to also tend to co-occur in the roughly 110 validation repertoires, with about 93% of cluster scores above 0. The study gave a list of 150 to 200 TCR beta chains associated with cytomegalovirus. In vitro tests confirmed that a few of the cytomegalovirus-associated TCR beta chains recognize cytomegalovirus antigens. In both the original and validation cohorts, the classifier was reported to diagnose cytomegalovirus status with high specificity and sensitivity. The authors suggested that the approach could potentially be generalized to other disease states and immunological phenotypes. While some public TCRs were present in many individuals, most TCR sequences turned up only very rarely across donors. All 120 or so repertoires were used to score co-occurrence in the validation cohort in a later analysis, because that analysis had no HLA typing for the cohort.

Donors formed part of the validation cohort, which comprised 120 subjects and was distinct from the first cohort of 690 or so subjects. The sequence derives from a woman in her 30s in good health and CMV-seropositive. What was sequenced was PBMCs.

Read as DNA, the sequence is TGTGCCAGCAGCTTAGGAGAGACAGGGGTCCCCTCTGGGGCCAACGTCCTGACTTTC. Translated, this gives CASSLGETGVPSGANVLTF. This chain joins TRBV11-2 to TRBJ2-6; 8 nucleotides in the junction match TRBD1. Inclusive of the bounding cysteine and phenylalanine, the CDR3 is 19 residues long. Only CDR3 DNA is held: 57 bases, read in frame from base 1. V ends up 1 base short and J 0 bases short, with an unmatched junction base count of 8. The germline V gene encodes CDR1 SGHAT and CDR2 FQNNGV.